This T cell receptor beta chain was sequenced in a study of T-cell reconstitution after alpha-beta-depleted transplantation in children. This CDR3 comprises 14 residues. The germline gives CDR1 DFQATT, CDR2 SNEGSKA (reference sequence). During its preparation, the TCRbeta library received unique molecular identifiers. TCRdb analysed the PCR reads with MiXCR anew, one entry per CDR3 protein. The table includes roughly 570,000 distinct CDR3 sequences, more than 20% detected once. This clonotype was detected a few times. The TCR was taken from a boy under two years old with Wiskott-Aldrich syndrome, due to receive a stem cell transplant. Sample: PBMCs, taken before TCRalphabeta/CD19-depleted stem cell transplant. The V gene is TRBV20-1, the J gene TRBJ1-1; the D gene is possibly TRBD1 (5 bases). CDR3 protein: CSTGTDTTSTEAFF. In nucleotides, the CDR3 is TGCAGCACCGGGACGGACACGACCTCCACTGAAGCTTTCTTT.